A single sample is the source of the 15 T cell receptor beta chains below, sequenced in a study of T cells in Graves' hyperthyroidism and ophthalmopathy. The CDR3 regions of TCR beta were amplified from RNA transcripts. Carried out on the TCR CDR3, a first-round RT-PCR used the HTBI primer set. TCRdb redid the calling of the multiplex PCR reads with MiXCR, one entry per CDR3 protein. The sample has 500,000 to 750,000 distinct CDR3 sequences; around 46% are singletons. The sequenced sample was peripheral blood or thyroid tissue (not recorded which). The source is a woman aged 18-29 years with Graves' hyperthyroidism.

The rearrangement uses TRBV7-2 and TRBJ2-5; D gene ambiguous. The germline V gene has CDR1 SGHTA and CDR2 FQGNSA. Trimming shortened V by 5 bases and J by 2 bases, and 12 bases separated the two germline ends. The CDR3 covers 14 residues. CDR3 nucleotide sequence: TGTGCCAGCAGCCTAGAATGGCGGCAAGAGACCCAGTACTTC. Encoded protein: CASSLEWRQETQYF. Drawing the rest from reference TRBV7-2 and TRBJ2-5, the complete variable domain is GAGVSQSPSNKVTEKGKDVELRCDPISGHTALYWYRQSLGQGLEFLIYFQGNSAPDKSGLPSDRFSAERTGGSVSTLTIQRTQQEDSAVYLCASSLEWRQETQYFGPGTRLLVL.

This clonotype was counted ten times or more. As DNA, the CDR3 is TGCGCCAGCAGCCTAAGGGACGGTTACTACGAGCAGTACTTC. Translating it yields CASSLRDGYYEQYF. The chain combines TRBV4-1 with TRBJ2-7; possibly TRBD1 or TRBD2 for D (5 bases each). The V gene lost 4 bases and the J gene lost 3 bases, with 13 bases spanning the gap. Germline loops: CDR1 MGHRA, CDR2 YSYEKL. The CDR3 is made up of 14 amino acids.

In the case of this clonotype: The junction departs from the called germline gene at one end, perhaps through a read error. CDR3 sequence (DNA): TGTGCCAGCAGCCAAAATGAAGAACTGTTTTTT. Protein: CASSQNEELFF. The chain joins TRBV3-1 to TRBJ1-4; D gene uncertain. The CDR3 is 11 residues long. From germline, CDR1 is LGHDT and CDR2 YNNKEL (reference sequence).

In DNA, the CDR3 is TGTGCCAGCAGTGTGGGAGCGGGAGAGGGAGATACGCAGTATTTT. Its translation: CASSVGAGEGDTQYF. The V and J genes are TRBV13 and TRBJ2-3; 8 bases map to TRBD2. Germline CDR1 and CDR2: PRHDT and FYEKMQ (reference sequence). The ends lost 6 bases at V and 5 bases at J; junction bases unmatched: 10. The CDR3 runs 15 residues.

The sample holds many counts of this clonotype. The chain recombines TRBV6-5 with TRBJ2-7; a possible D gene is TRBD1 (6 bases). Trimming left V 7 bases short and J 4 bases short, with 17 bases between. Germline V CDR1 and CDR2: MNHEY, SVGAGI. The CDR3 length is 14 residues. The CDR3 is CASTRAGVGYEQYF. CDR3 DNA sequence: TGTGCCAGCACTCGCGCAGGGGTGGGTTACGAGCAGTACTTC.

This clonotype was detected many times. The rearrangement links TRBV5-1 to TRBJ2-7; no definite D call. Trimming cost V 2 bases and J 3 bases, with 12 bases left between them. The CDR3 length is 14 residues. CDR1 is SGHRS and CDR2 is YFSETQ in the germline V gene. The CDR3 spells CASSFGQDIYEQYF. Written as DNA, the CDR3 is TGCGCCAGCAGCTTCGGGCAGGATATCTACGAGCAGTACTTC.

The chain is built from TRBV30 and TRBJ1-2; D not certain. The CDR3 is 13 residues long. V dropped 8 bases and J dropped 4 bases, with 17 bases sitting between them. Germline CDR1 GTSNPN, CDR2 SVGIG (reference sequence). The CDR3 spells CAQTRTVSYGYTF. The DNA of the CDR3 is TGTGCCCAGACCCGGACGGTGAGCTATGGCTACACCTTC.

This clonotype was observed once. The chain has TRBV7-6 and TRBJ1-2, with 8 bases that match TRBD1. The V gene's germline CDR1 is SGHVS and CDR2 FNYEAQ. V was pared by 5 bases and J by 2 bases, with 13 bases of the junction left unmatched. The CDR3 covers 17 residues. This CDR3 is CASSRGDEQGANYGYTF. As DNA, the CDR3 is TGTGCCAGCAGCAGGGGGGACGAGCAGGGGGCAAACTATGGCTACACCTTC.

The chain employs TRBV5-4 and TRBJ2-2; 7 bases match TRBD2. The CDR3 length is 14 residues. The V gene end was trimmed by 5 bases and the J gene end by 6 bases; junction bases not matched to a gene: 7. Germline V gene lookup returns CDR1 SGHNT and CDR2 YYREEE (reference sequence). CDR3: CASRRTRDPGELFF. The CDR3 nucleotides are TGTGCCAGCAGACGGACTAGGGACCCCGGGGAGCTGTTTTTT.

The chain recombines TRBV11-1 with TRBJ1-1; perhaps TRBD1 as D (5 bases). CDR3 length equals 17 residues. Germline V lookup: CDR1 SGHAT, CDR2 FQDESV (reference sequence). The V gene lost 8 bases and the J gene lost 3 bases, with 25 bases spanning the gap. The CDR3 bases are TGTGCCAGCGGGAAAAGGGACCGCGGGCGGTTGGACACTGAAGCTTTCTTT. Translation: CASGKRDRGRLDTEAFF.

Regarding this clonotype: Germline is not matched at one junction end, which may reflect a read error. This chain uses TRBV20-1 with TRBJ1-2; 11 nucleotides agree with TRBD1. This CDR3 has 16 amino acids. From germline, CDR1 is DFQATT and CDR2 SNEGSKA (reference sequence). The CDR3 DNA reads TGCAGTGCTAGGCGGGACAGGGGGGCTAGTCGGAATGGCTACACCTTT. This codes for CSARRDRGASRNGYTF.

The J gene is TRBJ1-1, the V gene TRBV7-9; tentatively, D is TRBD1 (5 bases). With 1 base removed from V and 0 bases from J, the gap between germline ends came to 12 bases. Germline assignment: CDR1 SEHNR and CDR2 FQNEAQ (reference sequence). The CDR3 totals 16 residues. CDR3 nucleotides: TGTGCCAGCAGCTTAGTAGCAGGGAGGGTGAACACTGAAGCTTTCTTT. It codes for CASSLVAGRVNTEAFF. The entire variable domain, with the rest obtained from reference TRBV7-9 and TRBJ1-1, is as follows: DTGVSQNPRHKITKRGQNVTFRCDPISEHNRLYWYRQTLGQGPEFLTYFQNEAQLEKSRLLSDRFSAERPKGSFSTLEIQRTEQGDSAMYLCASSLVAGRVNTEAFFGQGTRLTVV.

This clonotype was counted once. A much larger clone lies a single base off, so this may be a read error. This chain joins TRBV12-3 or TRBV12-4 and TRBJ1-3; the D gene is possibly TRBD1 (5 bases). This CDR3 has 15 residues. CDR3 nucleotides: TGTGCCAGCAGTTTACTTAGGGGATCTGAAAACACCATATATTTT. Translating gives CASSLLRGSENTIYF.

The table lists this clonotype with many counts. The V call is TRBV7-3, the J call TRBJ1-1; D is uncertain. The CDR3 loop spans 13 amino acids. Germline V gives CDR1 SGHTA, CDR2 FQGTGA. V shed 0 bases and J shed 7 bases, with 9 bases lying between them. As DNA, the CDR3 is TGTGCCAGCAGCTTAACCCCCGATCTTGAAGCTTTCTTT. Translated, it gives CASSLTPDLEAFF.

This clonotype was found a few times. CDR3 in amino acids: CASSLYRGNSPLHF. The CDR3 DNA follows: TGTGCCAGCAGTTTATACAGGGGCAATTCACCCCTCCACTTT. The chain combines TRBV12-3 or TRBV12-4 with TRBJ1-6, with 7 bases aligning to TRBD1. This CDR3 comprises 14 residues. J lost 7 bases, V lost 2 bases, and 2 bases had no gene match.